This T cell receptor beta chain emerged from a study of graft-versus-host responses after intestinal transplantation. Looking at the study overall: Multivisceral, liver-intestinal, or isolated intestinal transplants were received by the recipients. Anti-thymocyte globulin served as induction for all recipients, who then took tacrolimus and steroids for about three years.

Data came from immunoSEQ multiplex PCR; TCRdb stores just in-frame clones and leaves some out. This table has about 97,000 clones, about 93% appearing once. The material was PBMCs, obtained about 440 days after intestinal transplant. This receptor was obtained from a human patient who received an intestinal transplant, so some T cells may come from the graft donor.

The CDR3 region has the DNA TGTGCCAGCAGTTTAGACTACCGGCTCGTCTACGAGCAGTACTTC. Translated, it gives CASSLDYRLVYEQYF. The chain combines TRBV27 with TRBJ2-7; D possibly corresponds to TRBD2 (5 bases). V was trimmed by 2 bases and J by 3 bases, leaving 14 bases between them. The CDR3 loop spans 15 amino acids. Per germline, CDR1 MNHEY and CDR2 SMNVEV (reference sequence).